Sequencing of this T cell receptor (beta chain) was carried out in a study of blood T cell repertoires in COVID-19. This clone occurred once. CDR1 LGHDT and CDR2 YNNKEL come from the germline V gene (reference sequence). The CDR3 has 16 amino acids. The V gene lost 2 bases and the J gene lost 0 bases, with 11 bases spanning the gap. Clones were sequenced by immunoSEQ multiplex PCR, and TCRdb holds only the in-frame ones, with some missing. The sample comprises hundreds of thousands of clones, around 88% of which are singletons, and about 12% rests with the top ten. The receptor's source is a woman aged 70-85 years with COVID-19, enrolled during active disease. Source material: peripheral blood. The chain links TRBV3-1 (or the pseudogene TRBV3-2) to TRBJ1-3, with D tentatively TRBD1 (5 bases). The CDR3 region has the DNA TGTGCCAGCAGCCAAATCGGGGGGAGCTCTGGAAACACCATATATTTT. This sequence encodes CASSQIGGSSGNTIYF.